This T cell receptor (beta chain) was identified in a study of shared clonotypes between healthy human individuals. Study at large: Donors were two women and a few men aged 18 to 49. The study, taken as a whole, reports: A generally larger estimated richness was seen in naive subsets than in memory subsets.

Between the trimmed V and J ends, which lost 4 bases and 2 bases, there was a span of 14 bases. CDR1 is SGHRS, CDR2 YFSETQ, per germline. This CDR3 region has 15 residues. Comment on this clone: Its antigen is currently unknown.

Naive CD8 cells, CD45RO-negative and positively selected for CCR7, excluded terminally differentiated effector memory CD45RA+ cells. Repertoires were generated with immunoSEQ multiplex PCR, while TCRdb's copy carries only in-frame clones and drops some. This table holds 650,000 to 800,000 clones, around 92% found once. Source material: naive CD8+ T cells sorted from blood. The clonotype originates from a man younger than 40 in good health. The chain joins TRBV5-1 to TRBJ2-3; D tentatively reads TRBD1 or TRBD2 (5 bases each). CDR3 DNA: TGCGCCAGCAGCACATGGGACCGCGTCACAGATACGCAGTATTTT. Protein sequence: CASSTWDRVTDTQYF.